This T cell receptor beta chain originates from a study of CD8+ T cells in alopecia areata (dated by TCRdb to between 2017 and 2018). Regarding the study in general: Treated patients were enrolled in an open-label pilot trial of oral tofacitinib, 5 to 10 mg twice daily, for moderate-to-severe alopecia areata. Tofacitinib-treated patients had biopsies at baseline and at 4 and 24 weeks of treatment, with a later scalp biopsy in several patients. The study used high-throughput TCRbeta sequencing to examine T cell clonal expansion in alopecia areata, in both the C3H/HeJ mouse model and human patients. RNA came from the PAXgene miRNA kit for fixed scalp, the miRNeasy kit for PBMCs, and the RNeasy kit for mouse skin. immunoSEQ multiplex PCR using 35 Vbeta forward primers and 13 Jbeta reverse primers was used to amplify TCRbeta CDR3 regions. Scalp clonality was compared among normal scalp (n=4), patchy alopecia areata scalp (n=8), and alopecia totalis/universalis scalp (n=8). Patients stayed on tofacitinib for 6 to 18 months and then had 6 months of follow-up off drug so that delayed response and recurrence could be assessed. In humans, TCRbeta sequencing was performed on scalp tissue and on sorted CD4+ and CD8+ peripheral blood T cells from healthy controls and from patients with patchy or totalis/universalis alopecia areata.

Receptor libraries were prepared by the immunoSEQ multiplex PCR assay. To provide template for TCR sequencing, every sample had RNA extracted and reverse transcribed into cDNA. First-strand cDNA was synthesized with SuperScript III using a 2:1 mix of oligo-dT and random hexamers. A synthetic immune receptor repertoire was used to gauge amplification bias, and whatever bias remained was removed computationally. Turning to the authors' computational methods: After raw reads were preprocessed to remove errors, the CDR3 was defined following IMGT conventions as running from the conserved cysteine to phenylalanine. Clonality was computed as 1 minus the Shannon entropy, with the entropy normalized by log2 of the number of productive unique TCRs. CD4 or CD8 identity of scalp clones was inferred by cross-referencing scalp TCRbeta sequences with sorted blood CD4 and CD8 repertoires. TCRdb provides this immuneACCESS table in a form limited to in-frame rearrangements. Some clones are lacking; in checked studies, under half of them reflect an unresolved V gene, and why the rest are absent is not known. V, J and clone size derive from that table, while D and trimming were established from the DNA sequence. The sample table lists 220,000 or so clones, 50% to 60% of them with a count of one. Of the sample, roughly 0.47% falls within the top ten clones.

The meaning of the sample's time point label: baseline before oral tofacitinib. Lesional scalp punch biopsies and peripheral blood were collected from alopecia areata patients. PBMCs were isolated by density centrifugation and stained for CD3, CD4 and CD8, after which CD4+ and CD8+ T cells were sorted on a FACSAria. Findings and caveats that apply to the study as a whole: Resident alphabeta T cells in normal human skin are also sequenced, complicating scalp TCR repertoire analysis, unlike mouse skin dominated by gammadelta T cells. Compared with normal scalp, lesional scalp had higher clonality and more expanded CD8+ clones, particularly in alopecia totalis/universalis, a pattern that suggests antigenic drive. TCR sequences shared between patients were less clear than in mice, possibly partly because of HLA diversity in the patient population.

The CDR3 measures 15 amino acids from cysteine to phenylalanine. The read is trimmed to its CDR3 DNA, 45 bases read in frame from base 1. V drops 1 base and J drops 0 bases, leaving 7 bases in between. The germline V gene supplies CDR1 SGHTA and CDR2 FQGNSA. The table lists this clone with a few counts. This clone's antigen is unknown. No much larger clone is present one base from it, and per-base qualities are unavailable. The source of this sequence is a human donor with alopecia areata. Rearrangement joined TRBV7-2 to TRBJ2-1, with a tentative D gene TRBD1 over 5 matching bases. The specimen comprised CD4+ T cells sorted from blood, sampled at week 0. The DNA reads TGTGCCAGCAGCTTAGACAGGAGCTCCTACAATGAGCAGTTCTTC. Translated, it gives CASSLDRSSYNEQFF.